This record covers a single T cell receptor beta chain. The antigen remains undetermined. Amplification used 60 Vbeta primers and 13 Jbeta primers. In the original analysis: In a later analysis, of about 80 million unique beta chains, about 11 million appeared in at least two donors. Profiling relied on immunoSEQ multiplex PCR, and the TCRdb table lists in-frame clones only, not all of them. That table gives V, J and clone size, and the DNA gave D and trimming. The data show 100,000 to 140,000 clones, approximately 79% seen once. This entry is derived from a study of cytomegalovirus exposure and HLA in healthy donors. Study-level findings and limits: Several of the most significant clusters were apparently associated with common viral pathogens in a later analysis. Later genetic work tied a missense DCLRE1C variant to beta-chain V and J trimming. CMV antigen specificity was confirmed in vitro for a few CMV-associated chains.

Germline V gives CDR1 GTSNPN, CDR2 SVGIG (reference sequence). Deletions cut 1 base from V and 10 bases from J, with 13 bases between. CDR3 length equals 12 residues. The sequenced sample was PBMCs. The clonotype was recovered from a woman aged 40 to 49 in good health and CMV-seropositive. The chain combines TRBV30 with TRBJ2-5, with D perhaps matching TRBD2 (6 bases). The CDR3 bases are TGTGCCTGGAGTGGGCGGGGCCGAGACCAGTACTTC. Its protein product is CAWSGRGRDQYF.